The 25 T cell receptor beta chains presented below share a single source sample, sequenced in a study of regulatory T cells in long-lasting Graves disease. TCR beta libraries were built with iRepertoire HTBI primers and Arm-PCR of CDR3 regions. TCRdb re-analysed the multiplex PCR reads in MiXCR, keeping a single row per CDR3 protein. Among 400,000 to 650,000 distinct CDR3 sequences, about 16% were seen once, and the ten largest hold roughly 25%. This sample's time point: newly diagnosed GD, antithyroid drugs for less than 3 months. PBMC-extracted RNA yielded the TCR library. These data were also reused for a study on T cells in Graves' hyperthyroidism and ophthalmopathy.

The material was peripheral blood mononuclear cells (PBMCs), obtained at new diagnosis, from a patient treated with antithyroid drugs. The receptors stem from a woman between 40 and 65 years old with Graves disease.

This clonotype has a count of ten or more. The gene calls are TRBV10-3 and TRBJ2-3, with D possibly being TRBD2 (6 bases). The germline V gene has CDR1 ENHRY and CDR2 SYGVKD. Trimming took 3 bases from V and 2 from J, leaving 15 bases between them. The CDR3 consists of 16 residues. CDR3 bases: TGTGCCATCAGTGAATCCGACGGGGGATACACAGATACGCAGTATTTT. This gives the protein CAISESDGGYTDTQYF.

Ten or more counts support this clonotype. The V call is TRBV12-3 or TRBV12-4, the J call TRBJ1-5, with D unclear. The CDR3 is 15 amino acids. V was trimmed by 3 bases and J by 2 bases, leaving 11 bases between them. The CDR3 loop is CASSLTGRGNQPQHF. The CDR3, as DNA: TGTGCCAGCAGTTTGACGGGTAGGGGCAATCAGCCCCAGCATTTT.

This clonotype occurred once. V is TRBV2 and J is TRBJ1-1, with D perhaps TRBD1 (6 bases). Per germline, CDR1 SNHLY and CDR2 FYNNEI. The CDR3 totals 15 residues. Trimming pared 7 bases from V and 3 bases from J, leaving 18 bases between. CDR3 bases: TGTGCCAGCATGATACCCGGGGGCGCGGACACTGAAGCTTTCTTT. This codes for CASMIPGGADTEAFF.

This clonotype has only a few counts. V and J are TRBV5-1 and TRBJ1-2, with D perhaps TRBD1 (5 bases). V was clipped by 0 bases and J by 4 bases, with 16 bases between them. This CDR3 has 16 residues. Germline-derived CDR1 and CDR2 are SGHRS and YFSETQ. The chain's CDR3 is CASSLVTVPSSYGYTF. Here the CDR3 DNA reads TGCGCCAGCAGCTTGGTGACAGTTCCTTCATCCTATGGCTACACCTTC.

This clonotype was picked up a small number of times. This chain joins TRBV7-2 and TRBJ2-7; a possible D gene is TRBD2 (7 bases). The V and J ends lost 5 bases and 1 base respectively, with 18 bases between them. The CDR3 is 16 amino acids. Germline CDR1 reads SGHTA; CDR2 reads FQGNSA. DNA of the CDR3: TGTGCCAGCAGCGTCCTAGGGGGGGCACAATCCTACGAGCAGTACTTC. It specifies CASSVLGGAQSYEQYF.

This clonotype was picked up a small number of times. V and J are TRBV12-5 and TRBJ1-1, with D maybe TRBD1 (6 bases). Germline values: CDR1 LGHNT, CDR2 FRNRAP. The CDR3 extends over 17 amino acids. V gave up 0 bases and J gave up 2 bases, with 16 bases separating them. CDR3 DNA sequence: TGTGCTAGTGGTTTGGTGGTAGGGGGGGGGACAAACACTGAAGCTTTCTTT. It yields the protein CASGLVVGGGTNTEAFF.

This clonotype came up a few times. One end of the junction fails to match germline, which may point to a read error. The V call is TRBV5-1, the J call TRBJ1-2; the match to TRBD1 covers 8 bases. The germline V gene encodes CDR1 SGHRS and CDR2 YFSETQ. The CDR3 consists of 15 residues. CDR3 coding DNA: TGCGCCAGCAGCCCTACGGGACAGGAGTTCTATGACTACACCTTC. It codes for CASSPTGQEFYDYTF.

A few counts support this clonotype. The chain employs TRBV5-1 and TRBJ1-1; tentative D call: TRBD1 (5 bases). The germline V gene has CDR1 SGHRS and CDR2 YFSETQ. CDR3 length equals 15 residues. Trimming took off 0 bases at V and 0 bases at J, with 9 bases between the two ends. In nucleotides, the CDR3 is TGCGCCAGCAGCTTGGAGTGGGGGATGAACACTGAAGCTTTCTTT. Its protein is CASSLEWGMNTEAFF.

Note on this clonotype: This could be a read error, since a much larger clone is one nucleotide away. Lacking the conserved final phenylalanine or tryptophan, this CDR3 likely reflects a read error. The V call is TRBV3-1, the J call TRBJ2-7; tentatively, D is TRBD1 (6 bases). CDR1 LGHDT and CDR2 YNNKEL come from the germline V gene (reference sequence). Trimming stripped 5 bases from V and 4 bases from J, with 15 bases between. This CDR3 has 14 residues. The CDR3 bases are TGTGCCAGCAGCTTTCACAGGGCCGGGTACGAGCAGTACCTC. This encodes CASSFHRAGYEQYL.

The genes are TRBV10-2 and TRBJ2-5; D remains ambiguous. This CDR3 spans 12 amino acids. The V gene's germline CDR1 is WSHSY and CDR2 SAAADI. V gave up 4 bases and J gave up 2 bases, with 5 bases separating them. CDR3 sequence reads: CASSVQQETQYF. CDR3 coding DNA: TGCGCCAGCAGTGTACAGCAAGAGACCCAGTACTTC.

In its sample, this clonotype was seen a few times. The CDR3 bases are TGCAGTGCTAAGCCCGTTAGCGGAGACCAAGAGACCCAGTACTTC. As protein: CSAKPVSGDQETQYF. J is TRBJ2-5 and V is TRBV20-1; tentative D call: TRBD2 (6 bases). The CDR3 contains 15 residues. Germline CDR1 DFQATT, CDR2 SNEGSKA (reference sequence). V was cut by 4 bases and J by 0 bases, with 15 bases left in between.

This clonotype has ten or more counts. V usage is TRBV18 and J usage is TRBJ2-1; D may be TRBD1 (6 bases). CDR1 KGHSH and CDR2 LQKENI come from the germline V gene. There are 14 residues in the CDR3. The V end was cut by 5 bases, the J end by 4 bases, with 12 bases between. For the CDR3, the DNA is TGTGCCAGCTCAGCAGGGGCAAAATACAATGAGCAGTTCTTC. Its protein is CASSAGAKYNEQFF.

This clonotype was recorded at least ten times. The chain employs TRBV20-1 and TRBJ2-3; a possible D gene is TRBD2 (6 bases). V shed 0 bases and J shed 7 bases, with 14 bases lying between them. This CDR3 contains 14 residues. Germline V CDR1 and CDR2: DFQATT, SNEGSKA (reference sequence). The CDR3: CSARDPGGEHTQYF. In nucleotides, the CDR3 is TGCAGTGCTAGAGATCCGGGCGGGGAACATACGCAGTATTTT.

This sequence joins TRBV2 and TRBJ2-1; 9 bases are shared with TRBD1. Losses at the gene ends were 6 bases for V and 5 bases for J; bases not matched to a gene: 8. Germline loops: CDR1 SNHLY, CDR2 FYNNEI. The CDR3 totals 15 residues. The CDR3 reads CASSLGQGFHNEQFF. CDR3 coding DNA: TGTGCCAGCAGCCTGGGACAGGGCTTCCACAATGAGCAGTTCTTC. The entire variable domain, with the rest obtained from reference TRBV2 and TRBJ2-1, is as follows: EPEVTQTPSHQVTQMGQEVILRCVPISNHLYFYWYRQILGQKVEFLVSFYNNEISEKSEIFDDQFSVERPDGSNFTLKIRSTKLEDSAMYFCASSLGQGFHNEQFFGPGTRLTVL.

This clonotype came up a few times. The chain carries TRBV24-1 and TRBJ2-3, with a weak D call TRBD2 (5 bases). CDR1 is KGHDR and CDR2 is SFDVKD in the germline V gene. The CDR3 runs 17 residues. V lost 1 base and J 1 base, leaving 14 bases between the germline ends. CDR3 DNA: TGTGCCACCAGTGATTTTCGAGGGCAGGTCGGCACAGATACGCAGTATTTT. Protein: CATSDFRGQVGTDTQYF.

This clonotype was seen repeatedly, ten times or more. The J gene is TRBJ2-3, the V gene TRBV7-2, with 13 bases lining up with TRBD2. J lost 2 bases, V lost 5 bases, and 7 bases had no gene match. Germline V gene lookup returns CDR1 SGHTA and CDR2 FQGNSA. The CDR3 loop spans 17 amino acids. The DNA for the CDR3 is TGTGCCAGCAGCGCTACTAGCGGGGGGGCCCCCACAGATACGCAGTATTTT. Amino acids: CASSATSGGAPTDTQYF.

This clonotype was picked up many times. V is TRBV2 and J is TRBJ1-5, with 7 bases lining up with TRBD1. Germline assignment: CDR1 SNHLY and CDR2 FYNNEI. The junction had 8 bases not matched to a gene; V was cut back by 3 bases and J by 0 bases. CDR3 length equals 17 residues. The CDR3 DNA reads TGTGCCAGCAGTGATTTACGTCAGGGGGTTAGCAATCAGCCCCAGCATTTT. As protein: CASSDLRQGVSNQPQHF. Drawing the rest from reference TRBV2 and TRBJ1-5, the complete variable domain is EPEVTQTPSHQVTQMGQEVILRCVPISNHLYFYWYRQILGQKVEFLVSFYNNEISEKSEIFDDQFSVERPDGSNFTLKIRSTKLEDSAMYFCASSDLRQGVSNQPQHFGDGTRLSIL.

The chain's CDR3 is CASSLGAGSIQYF. As DNA, the CDR3 is TGTGCCAGCAGCTTAGGGGCGGGGAGCATTCAGTACTTC. The chain is built from TRBV7-9 and TRBJ2-4; D is perhaps TRBD2 (6 bases). V was trimmed by 1 base and J by 9 bases, leaving 10 bases between them. Germline-derived CDR1 and CDR2 are SEHNR and FQNEAQ (reference sequence). The length of the CDR3 is 13 residues.

This clonotype was picked up a small number of times. CDR3 nucleotides: TGCGCCAGCAGCCAAGAAGGGGACAGGGGGTTTGTAGATACGCAGTATTTT. Protein sequence: CASSQEGDRGFVDTQYF. The genes are TRBV4-1 and TRBJ2-3; 11 bases line up with TRBD1. Germline V gene lookup returns CDR1 MGHRA and CDR2 YSYEKL. Trimming at V came to 0 bases and at J to 5 bases, leaving 7 bases not matched to a gene. The length of the CDR3 is 17 residues.

This clonotype was observed at least ten times. The chain joins TRBV25-1 to TRBJ2-1, with a tentative D call TRBD2 (7 bases). Germline values: CDR1 MGHDK, CDR2 SYGVNS. Trimming took 9 bases from V and 4 from J, leaving 25 bases between them. The length of the CDR3 is 17 residues. CDR3 sequence: CASDSSRTGGFYNEQFF. The CDR3 coding sequence is TGTGCCAGTGACTCCTCCCGCACGGGGGGCTTTTACAATGAGCAGTTCTTC.

This clonotype was found many times. The gene calls are TRBV12-3 or TRBV12-4 and TRBJ1-1; maybe TRBD1 (6 bases). The CDR3 runs to 15 residues. Trimming cost V 3 bases and J 1 base, with 12 bases left between them. DNA for the CDR3: TGTGCCAGCAGTTTGGGGGCAGCGGCGAACACTGAAGCTTTCTTT. This encodes CASSLGAAANTEAFF.

The rearrangement links TRBV19 to TRBJ2-7; D is undetermined. V lost 3 bases to trimming and J lost 5 bases, with 14 bases between them. Germline values: CDR1 LNHDA, CDR2 SQIVND (reference sequence). The CDR3 totals 14 residues. This CDR3 is CASSIGQPSDEQYF. In DNA, the CDR3 is TGTGCCAGTAGTATTGGGCAGCCAAGCGACGAGCAGTACTTC.

V is TRBV5-1 and J is TRBJ2-3; D may be TRBD1 or TRBD2 (6 bases each). The germline V gene encodes CDR1 SGHRS and CDR2 YFSETQ. The ends were cut back, 0 bases at V and 1 base at J, with 9 bases in the middle. The CDR3 is 15 residues long. The CDR3 coding sequence is TGCGCCAGCAGCTTGGAGGGGGGCCGCACAGATACGCAGTATTTT. Residues: CASSLEGGRTDTQYF.

This clonotype has only a few counts. The genes are TRBV30 and TRBJ2-5; D is perhaps TRBD1 or TRBD2 (5 bases each). Between the trimmed V and J ends, which lost 5 bases and 10 bases, there was a span of 17 bases. CDR1 is GTSNPN, CDR2 SVGIG, per germline (reference sequence). There are 12 residues in the CDR3. CDR3 region: CAWGGPPSDQYF. CDR3 nucleotide sequence: TGTGCCTGGGGGGGTCCTCCGTCGGACCAGTACTTC.

For this clonotype: This clone may be a read error of a much larger clone one base away. The V gene is TRBV5-6, the J gene TRBJ2-7; D unresolved. CDR1 and CDR2 from the germline V gene are SGHDT and YYEEEE. The CDR3 is made up of 14 amino acids. DNA of the CDR3: TGTGCCGGCAGCTTTCGACGGAACTCCTACGAGCAGTACTTC. It translates to CAGSFRRNSYEQYF.